This T cell receptor beta chain originates from a study of blood T cells in healthy people across ages. The use of a sample-barcoded 5' primer and a J-beta primer mix characterized a second PCR of about 7 to 12 cycles. TCRdb called the 5' RACE reads again in MiXCR, with one record for every CDR3 protein. The sample records about 1.8 million distinct CDR3 sequences, around half being singletons. The V and J ends lost 4 bases and 8 bases respectively, with 14 bases between them. There are 14 residues in the CDR3. The receptor's source is a woman in her thirties or forties in good health. The V call is TRBV12-3 or TRBV12-4, the J call TRBJ1-4, with D uncertain. The sequenced sample was blood. The CDR3 DNA sequence: TGTGCCAGCAGTTCTGCGGCCCCAGTGGAAAAACTGTTTTTT. It codes for CASSSAAPVEKLFF.